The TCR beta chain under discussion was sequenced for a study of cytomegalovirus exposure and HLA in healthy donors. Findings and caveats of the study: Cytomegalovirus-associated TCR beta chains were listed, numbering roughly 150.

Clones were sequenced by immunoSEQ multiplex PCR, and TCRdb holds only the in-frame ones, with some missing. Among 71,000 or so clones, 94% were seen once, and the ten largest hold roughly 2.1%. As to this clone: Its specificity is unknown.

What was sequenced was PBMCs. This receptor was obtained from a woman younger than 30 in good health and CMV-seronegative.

CDR3 DNA sequence: TGTGCCAGCAGCGAAGGGGTTTTCGAAACAGATACGCAGTATTTT. Translated: CASSEGVFETDTQYF. The chain has TRBV11-2 and TRBJ2-3, with D maybe TRBD1 (5 bases). Trimming took 5 bases from V and 3 from J, leaving 15 bases between them. The CDR3 is made up of 15 amino acids. The germline gives CDR1 SGHAT, CDR2 FQNNGV.